This TCR beta chain is drawn from a study of OX40 agonist ivuxolimab in advanced cancers. Turning to the study itself: Partial responses, seen in three patients, involved one hepatocellular carcinoma and two cutaneous melanomas.

Concerning this clone itself: What it binds is unknown.

Study outcomes and limitations: CD8+ T cells averaged more expanded clones than CD4+.

V gave up 6 bases and J gave up 2 bases, with 20 bases separating them. CDR3 size: 16 residues. The germline V gene has CDR1 MNHEY and CDR2 SMNVEV (reference sequence). Blood sampling took place at baseline, cycle 4 day 1, and cycle 7 day 1. TCRdb keeps only in-frame clones here, not all; method: immunoSEQ multiplex PCR. The sample has 48,000 or so clones, 94% seen once; the top ten hold around 12%. The V and J genes are TRBV27 and TRBJ2-7; D might be TRBD2 (6 bases). The clonotype was recovered from an adult with an advanced solid tumor such as melanoma, head and neck, liver or kidney cancer. Here the sequenced sample was CD4+ or CD8+ T cells sorted from blood, taken in a trial of the OX40 agonist ivuxolimab. The DNA of the CDR3 is TGTGCCAGCAGCTCTGGCGACCGGGACTTCCCCTACGAGCAGTACTTC. Protein sequence: CASSSGDRDFPYEQYF.